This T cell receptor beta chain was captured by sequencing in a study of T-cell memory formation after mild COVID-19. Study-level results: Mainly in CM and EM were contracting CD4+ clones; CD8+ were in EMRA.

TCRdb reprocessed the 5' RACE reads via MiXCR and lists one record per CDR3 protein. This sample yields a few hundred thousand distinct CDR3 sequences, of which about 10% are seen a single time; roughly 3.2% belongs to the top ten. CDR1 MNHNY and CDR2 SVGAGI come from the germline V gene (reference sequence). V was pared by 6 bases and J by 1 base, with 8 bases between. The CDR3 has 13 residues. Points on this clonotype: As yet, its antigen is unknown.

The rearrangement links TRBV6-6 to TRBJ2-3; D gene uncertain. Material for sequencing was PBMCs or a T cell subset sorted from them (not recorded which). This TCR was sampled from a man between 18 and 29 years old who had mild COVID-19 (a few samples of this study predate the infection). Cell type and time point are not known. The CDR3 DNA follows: TGTGCCAGCAGCAAAATTCGCACAGATACGCAGTATTTT. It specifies CASSKIRTDTQYF.